These 17 T cell receptor beta chains were sequenced from one sample in a study of chemoradiotherapy in HPV16-positive cancers. Sequenced by immunoSEQ multiplex PCR; TCRdb stores in-frame clones only, minus some. This table has roughly 21,000 clones, about 90% appearing once. The sample here was blood, taken from a patient who underwent chemoradiotherapy. The receptors were gathered from a human donor with HPV-associated anogenital cancer.

V gene TRBV30 combines with J gene TRBJ2-5; D is unclear. CDR1 and CDR2 (germline): GTSNPN, SVGIG (reference sequence). Trimming shortened V by 6 bases and J by 0 bases, and 5 bases separated the two germline ends. The CDR3 is 11 residues long. The CDR3 DNA follows: TGTGCCTGTTGGTACCAAGAGACCCAGTACTTC. This encodes CACWYQETQYF.

The J gene is TRBJ1-2, the V gene TRBV5-1; weak D call: TRBD1 (5 bases). CDR1 is SGHRS, CDR2 YFSETQ, per germline. V lost 6 bases, J lost 3 bases, and 18 bases lay in between. There are 15 residues in the CDR3. The CDR3 bases are TGCGCCAGCAAGCCCAGGGATCGGCCGTACTATGGCTACACCTTC. Its translation: CASKPRDRPYYGYTF.

This chain uses TRBV30 with TRBJ1-5, with D uncertain. The CDR3 spans 14 residues. Germline V lookup: CDR1 GTSNPN, CDR2 SVGIG (reference sequence). V gave up 2 bases and J gave up 4 bases, with 12 bases separating them. The DNA for the CDR3 is TGTGCCTGGAGTCCAGGTCCACGAAATCAGCCCCAGCATTTT. Translated: CAWSPGPRNQPQHF.

In its sample, this clone was seen once. The chain links TRBV7-2 to TRBJ1-6, with D perhaps matching TRBD1 (5 bases). V dropped 3 bases and J dropped 7 bases, with 19 bases sitting between them. CDR1 is SGHTA, CDR2 FQGNSA, per germline. The CDR3 loop spans 17 amino acids. The CDR3 protein is CASSFPPLPGYNSPLHF. The CDR3 DNA is TGTGCCAGCAGCTTCCCCCCATTGCCAGGGTACAATTCACCCCTCCACTTT. Combining the CDR3 with reference TRBV7-2 and TRBJ1-6 gives the whole variable domain GAGVSQSPSNKVTEKGKDVELRCDPISGHTALYWYRQSLGQGLEFLIYFQGNSAPDKSGLPSDRFSAERTGGSVSTLTIQRTQQEDSAVYLCASSFPPLPGYNSPLHFGNGTRLTVT.

Comment on this clone: An end of the junction does not agree with germline; a read error may underlie this. The chain combines TRBV5-8 with TRBJ2-2; D is possibly TRBD1 (5 bases). The CDR3 loop spans 12 amino acids. In germline, CDR1 is SGHTS, CDR2 YDEGEE. CDR3 amino acids: CASSLAVAGPTF. The CDR3 DNA reads TGTGCCAGCAGCTTGGCCGTGGCAGGGCCCACCTTT.

The CDR3 loop is CASMDPWNEQFF. Here the CDR3 DNA reads TGTGCCAGTATGGACCCGTGGAATGAGCAGTTCTTC. The gene calls are TRBV19 and TRBJ2-1; D gene unclear. Per the germline V gene, CDR1 is LNHDA and CDR2 is SQIVND (reference sequence). V lost 7 bases, J lost 7 bases, and 11 bases lay in between. CDR3 length: 12 amino acids. The whole variable domain, remainder taken from reference TRBV19 and TRBJ2-1, is DGGITQSPKYLFRKEGQNVTLSCEQNLNHDAMYWYRQDPGQGLRLIYYSQIVNDFQKGDIAEGYSVSREKKESFPLTVTSAQKNPTAFYLCASMDPWNEQFFGPGTRLTVL.

The gene calls are TRBV7-2 and TRBJ2-7, with D unclear. This CDR3 comprises 14 residues. The V and J ends lost 2 bases and 4 bases respectively, with 12 bases between them. Germline V CDR1 and CDR2: SGHTA, FQGNSA. The chain's CDR3 is CASSLSVGRYEQYF. The CDR3 nucleotides read TGTGCCAGCAGCTTATCGGTGGGCCGGTACGAGCAGTACTTC.

The chain has TRBV29-1 and TRBJ2-3, with TRBD2 identical over 8 bases. The CDR3 is 13 amino acids. The germline gives CDR1 SQVTM, CDR2 ANQGSEA. Losses at the gene ends were 5 bases for V and 4 bases for J; bases not matched to a gene: 5. Written as DNA, the CDR3 is TGCAGCGTTACGGGGGGGGTGTCAGATACGCAGTATTTT. This encodes CSVTGGVSDTQYF.

The chain recombines TRBV5-1 with TRBJ2-2; TRBD2 aligns across 14 bases. This CDR3 spans 16 amino acids. Unmatched junction bases numbered 6, after V lost 3 bases and J lost 8 bases. CDR1 and CDR2 (germline): SGHRS, YFSETQ. The CDR3 region is CASSSRLAGGLGELFF. The CDR3 DNA sequence: TGCGCCAGCAGCTCCCGACTAGCGGGGGGGCTTGGGGAGCTGTTTTTT.

The chain is built from TRBV4-1 and TRBJ2-3, with a weak D call TRBD2 (7 bases). The CDR3 totals 18 residues. Per germline, CDR1 MGHRA and CDR2 YSYEKL. V dropped 4 bases and J dropped 4 bases, with 24 bases sitting between them. The CDR3 nucleotides read TGCGCCAGCAGCCGAAGTGTCGGGGGGACATTGGGTTCAGATACGCAGTATTTT. Protein sequence: CASSRSVGGTLGSDTQYF.

This chain links TRBV19 with TRBJ2-1, with D perhaps given as TRBD1 or TRBD2 (5 bases each). Germline lookup yields CDR1 LNHDA and CDR2 SQIVND (reference sequence). The CDR3 has 16 residues. V was pared by 5 bases and J by 1 base, with 15 bases between. The CDR3 region is CASSGGKTVSYNEQFF. CDR3 sequence (DNA): TGTGCCAGTAGTGGGGGTAAGACCGTTTCCTACAATGAGCAGTTCTTC.

This chain links TRBV25-1 with TRBJ1-1; 7 positions agree with TRBD1. The CDR3 contains 12 residues. V trimming: 5 bases; J trimming: 9 bases; junction bases outside the gene matches: 6. CDR1 and CDR2 from the germline V gene are MGHDK and SYGVNS. CDR3 residues: CASSSQGGQAFF. CDR3 sequence (DNA): TGTGCCAGCAGTTCCCAGGGGGGGCAAGCTTTCTTT.

The chain combines TRBV10-3 with TRBJ1-3; no reliable D call. CDR1 is ENHRY and CDR2 is SYGVKD in the germline V gene. Trimming shortened V by 4 bases and J by 0 bases, and 10 bases separated the two germline ends. The CDR3 covers 15 residues. The CDR3 loop is CAISGNRNSGNTIYF. CDR3 bases: TGTGCCATCAGTGGGAACCGAAACTCTGGAAACACCATATATTTT.

The count of this clone is one. The chain joins TRBV6-6 to TRBJ2-2; D may be TRBD2 (5 bases). The CDR3 sequence is 16 residues long. CDR1 and CDR2 from the germline V gene are MNHNY and SVGAGI (reference sequence). With 6 bases removed from V and 4 bases from J, the gap between germline ends came to 18 bases. The CDR3 sequence: CASREPKGGGTGELFF. The CDR3, as DNA: TGTGCCAGCAGGGAGCCTAAGGGCGGAGGCACCGGGGAGCTGTTTTTT.

This chain connects TRBV11-3 to TRBJ2-7; tentative D call: TRBD2 (6 bases). The V gene's germline CDR1 is SGHNT and CDR2 YENEEA. This CDR3 comprises 12 residues. V was cut by 3 bases and J by 4 bases, with 7 bases left in between. The CDR3 region has the DNA TGTGCCAGCAGCTTGCGGGGTTACGAGCAGTACTTC. The encoded protein is CASSLRGYEQYF.

The gene calls are TRBV14 and TRBJ2-6; perhaps TRBD2 as D (6 bases). The CDR3 is 12 amino acids. V was pared by 4 bases and J by 10 bases, with 8 bases between. Germline assignment: CDR1 SGHDN and CDR2 FVKESK. Here the CDR3 DNA reads TGTGCCAGCAGCCCGGGGGTGAACGTCCTGACTTTC. Translation gives CASSPGVNVLTF.

This clone is a singleton in its sample. The chain joins TRBV29-1 to TRBJ1-5; tentative D call: TRBD1 (5 bases). The CDR3 contains 14 residues. Germline CDR1 is SQVTM and CDR2 is ANQGSEA. The germline V and J ends were trimmed by 5 bases and 2 bases, with 13 bases remaining between them. Here the CDR3 reads CSVSVVGGNQPQHF. The CDR3 region has the DNA TGCAGCGTTTCAGTGGTGGGGGGCAATCAGCCCCAGCATTTT.